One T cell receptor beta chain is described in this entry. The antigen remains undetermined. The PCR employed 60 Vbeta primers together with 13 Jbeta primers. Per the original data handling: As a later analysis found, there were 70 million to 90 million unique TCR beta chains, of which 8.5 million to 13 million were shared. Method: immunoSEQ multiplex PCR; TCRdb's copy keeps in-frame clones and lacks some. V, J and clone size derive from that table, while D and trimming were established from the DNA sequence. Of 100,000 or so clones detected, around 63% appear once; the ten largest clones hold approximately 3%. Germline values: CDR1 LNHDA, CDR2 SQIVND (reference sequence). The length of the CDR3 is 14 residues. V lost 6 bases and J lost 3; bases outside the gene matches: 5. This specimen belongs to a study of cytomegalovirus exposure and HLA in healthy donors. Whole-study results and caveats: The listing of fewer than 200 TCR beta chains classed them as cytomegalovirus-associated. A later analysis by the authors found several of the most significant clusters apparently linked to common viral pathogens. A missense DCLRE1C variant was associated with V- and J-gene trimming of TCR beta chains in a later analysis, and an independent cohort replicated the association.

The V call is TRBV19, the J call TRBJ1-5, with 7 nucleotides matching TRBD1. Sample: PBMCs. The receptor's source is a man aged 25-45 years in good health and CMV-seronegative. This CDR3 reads CASSRQGLNQPQHF. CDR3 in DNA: TGTGCCAGTAGCCGACAGGGACTCAATCAGCCCCAGCATTTT.